These 28 T cell receptor beta chains came from one sample sequenced in a study of T cell repertoires in cytomegalovirus infection. TCRdb re-derived calls from the reads in MiXCR, one entry per CDR3 protein. The sample has around 530,000 distinct CDR3 sequences; 26% are singletons. The sample consisted of PBMCs. These receptor sequences come from a human donor in good health (CMV status not recorded). Some clones in this sample may be carry-over from other donors' samples.

The chain recombines TRBV4-2 with TRBJ1-1; a weak D match, TRBD1 (6 bases). The V end was cut by 8 bases, the J end by 1 base, with 14 bases between. The CDR3 length is 14 residues. Germline V lookup: CDR1 LGHNA, CDR2 YNFKEQ. The CDR3 sequence: CASGWTERNTEAFF. DNA for the CDR3: TGTGCCAGCGGGTGGACAGAGAGGAACACTGAAGCTTTCTTT.

This rearrangement joins TRBV20-1 to TRBJ2-5; 10 nucleotides line up with TRBD1. Per the germline V gene, CDR1 is DFQATT and CDR2 is SNEGSKA (reference sequence). With 3 bases clipped from V and 5 bases from J, the junction kept 18 bases outside the gene matches. This CDR3 is built from 18 residues. CDR3 residues: CSASGQGGGGAAGETQYF. DNA of the CDR3: TGCAGTGCTAGCGGACAGGGGGGAGGCGGGGCGGCAGGGGAGACCCAGTACTTC.

The chain couples TRBV28 to TRBJ1-5, with D uncertain. The length of the CDR3 is 11 residues. Trimming pared 5 bases from V and 4 bases from J, leaving 3 bases between. Germline V lookup: CDR1 MDHEN, CDR2 SYDVKM. The CDR3 DNA follows: TGTGCCAGCAGTCAGAATCAGCCCCAGCATTTT. As protein: CASSQNQPQHF.

The rearrangement uses TRBV6-2 or TRBV6-3 and TRBJ2-7, with TRBD2 matching 9 bases. Germline loops: CDR1 MNHEY, CDR2 SVGEGT. The V segment lost 6 bases and the J segment 6 bases; nucleotides outside the gene matches: 9. This CDR3 spans 14 amino acids. The CDR3 nucleotides are TGTGCCAGCAGCAGGACTAGCGAAGGAGCCGAGCAGTACGTC. Translation gives CASSRTSEGAEQYV.

This clonotype occurred a few times. This rearrangement joins TRBV6-1 to TRBJ2-1; TRBD2 matches at 7 bases. The CDR3 is 15 amino acids. Germline-derived CDR1 and CDR2 are MNHNS and SASEGT. The trim removed 3 bases at V and 10 bases at J, leaving 12 bases unmatched. CDR3 nucleotides: TGTGCCAGCAGTGATGCGGCTAGCGGTGTAGCGGAGCAGTTCTTC. Protein sequence: CASSDAASGVAEQFF.

The gene calls are TRBV27 and TRBJ1-1; 10 bases match TRBD1. Per the germline V gene, CDR1 is MNHEY and CDR2 is SMNVEV (reference sequence). This CDR3 contains 15 residues. The J segment lost 6 bases and the V segment lost 5 bases, leaving 9 bases of the junction unmatched. As DNA, the CDR3 is TGTGCCAGCAGTCTCCGACAGGGGGCCGTCTCTGAAGCTTTCTTT. It specifies CASSLRQGAVSEAFF.

This chain connects TRBV4-1 to TRBJ1-3; maybe TRBD1 (5 bases). V gave up 0 bases and J gave up 0 bases, with 12 bases separating them. This CDR3 is 17 amino acids long. Germline loops: CDR1 MGHRA, CDR2 YSYEKL. CDR3 coding DNA: TGCGCCAGCAGCCAAGATCCCCCAGGGAACTCTGGAAACACCATATATTTT. This codes for CASSQDPPGNSGNTIYF.

V and J are TRBV5-4 and TRBJ2-5, with 8 bases fitting TRBD2. CDR3 length: 16 amino acids. V shed 1 base and J 4 bases; nucleotides not matched to a gene: 9. The V gene's germline CDR1 is SGHNT and CDR2 YYREEE (reference sequence). Written as DNA, the CDR3 is TGTGCCAGCAGCTTGCTGGGAATAGCGGGGTCAGAGACCCAGTACTTC. Protein sequence: CASSLLGIAGSETQYF. Full variable domain (outside the CDR3, taken from reference TRBV5-4 and TRBJ2-5): ETGVTQSPTHLIKTRGQQVTLRCSSQSGHNTVSWYQQALGQGPQFIFQYYREEENGRGNFPPRFSGLQFPNYSSELNVNALELDDSALYLCASSLLGIAGSETQYFGPGTRLLVL.

V gene TRBV20-1 combines with J gene TRBJ2-5; 7 bases match TRBD2. This CDR3 has 16 residues. After removal of 1 base from V and 0 bases from J, the junction contained 8 bases not matched to a gene. The germline gives CDR1 DFQATT, CDR2 SNEGSKA (reference sequence). The CDR3 here is CSARGRGGPYQETQYF. The CDR3 nucleotides read TGCAGTGCTAGAGGGCGGGGAGGGCCTTACCAAGAGACCCAGTACTTC.

This sequence joins TRBV15 and TRBJ2-5, with a tentative D call TRBD1 (6 bases). V shed 0 bases and J shed 4 bases, with 15 bases lying between them. This CDR3 spans 16 amino acids. CDR1 is LNHNV, CDR2 YYDKDF, per germline (reference sequence). In nucleotides, the CDR3 is TGTGCCACCAGCAGAGATACGTTCGCAGGGGCAGAGACCCAGTACTTC. It codes for CATSRDTFAGAETQYF.

This clonotype was picked up many times. The chain carries TRBV7-2 and TRBJ2-7, with 7 bases aligning to TRBD2. The V gene end was trimmed by 6 bases and the J gene end by 0 bases; junction bases not matched to a gene: 5. CDR1 and CDR2 from the germline V gene are SGHTA and FQGNSA. The CDR3 is made up of 14 amino acids. The CDR3 loop is CASSSSGLSYEQYF. The DNA of the CDR3 is TGTGCCAGCAGTTCTAGCGGCCTCTCCTACGAGCAGTACTTC.

Written as DNA, the CDR3 is TGTGCCAGCACCAGGACAGGGGGCTATAGCAATCAGCCCCAGCATTTT. Translation: CASTRTGGYSNQPQHF. The chain recombines TRBV6-1 with TRBJ1-5; 11 positions match TRBD1. J was trimmed by 0 bases and V by 7 bases; bases with no gene match: 5. CDR3 size: 16 residues. Germline loops: CDR1 MNHNS, CDR2 SASEGT.

This clonotype has a handful of counts. The rearrangement joins TRBV9 to TRBJ1-2; perhaps TRBD1 as D (5 bases). V was trimmed by 0 bases and J by 3 bases, leaving 6 bases between them. Per the germline V gene, CDR1 is SGDLS and CDR2 is YYNGEE. The CDR3 sequence is 13 residues long. CDR3 in DNA: TGTGCCAGCAGCGTAGGCAGGGACTATGGCTACACCTTC. Encoded protein: CASSVGRDYGYTF.

This clonotype was seen many times. This sequence joins TRBV7-8 and TRBJ2-5; D is perhaps TRBD1 or TRBD2 (7 bases each). The CDR3 runs 18 residues. Looked up from germline, CDR1 is SGHVS and CDR2 is FQNEAQ. The ends were cut back, 2 bases at V and 9 bases at J, with 28 bases in the middle. In DNA, the CDR3 is TGTGCCAGCAGCTTAAGCCCCCCGACAGGGCCTAGTGGGGGGGCCCAGTACTTC. Protein: CASSLSPPTGPSGGAQYF.

This clonotype was found many times. This chain links TRBV27 with TRBJ1-5; tentatively, D is TRBD1 (6 bases). Germline assignment: CDR1 MNHEY and CDR2 SMNVEV (reference sequence). Trimming shortened V by 7 bases and J by 2 bases, and 24 bases separated the two germline ends. The CDR3 length is 18 residues. CDR3 bases: TGTGCCAGCAAAAGTTTATTTGGAGGGGGAGTGGGCAATCAGCCCCAGCATTTT. Translated: CASKSLFGGGVGNQPQHF.

The chain uses TRBV6-8 and TRBJ2-1, with TRBD2 identical over 11 bases. Looked up from germline, CDR1 is MNHGY and CDR2 is SAAAGT. The trim removed 5 bases at V and 6 bases at J, leaving 6 bases unmatched. The CDR3 spans 15 residues. The CDR3 bases are TGTGCCAGCAGTAAAACTAGCGGGAGCCTCAATGAGCAGTTCTTC. It translates to CASSKTSGSLNEQFF.

This chain joins TRBV5-6 and TRBJ2-6; D gene ambiguous. Germline CDR1 and CDR2: SGHDT and YYEEEE. V lost 4 bases and J 0 bases, leaving 11 bases between the germline ends. The CDR3 is made up of 16 amino acids. In DNA, the CDR3 is TGTGCCAGCAGCGTGGTGATTCCCTCTGGGGCCAACGTCCTGACTTTC. This sequence encodes CASSVVIPSGANVLTF.

This clonotype was seen just once. The chain carries TRBV10-3 and TRBJ2-7; 10 nucleotides match TRBD1. The V and J ends lost 6 bases and 2 bases, in that order; junction bases with no gene match: 4. From germline, CDR1 is ENHRY and CDR2 SYGVKD. The CDR3 runs to 14 residues. CDR3 DNA: TGTGCCATCAGCGGCGGACAGGGGGCCTACGAGCAGTACTTC. Amino acids: CAISGGQGAYEQYF.

This chain uses TRBV6-6 with TRBJ2-1, with 11 bases that match TRBD2. From germline, CDR1 is MNHNY and CDR2 SVGAGI (reference sequence). The CDR3 is 15 residues long. With 2 bases clipped from V and 7 bases from J, the junction kept 4 bases outside the gene matches. The CDR3 sequence is CASSYVGTSGNEQFF. CDR3 sequence (DNA): TGTGCCAGCAGTTACGTTGGGACTAGCGGTAATGAGCAGTTCTTC.

This clonotype was recorded once. The chain carries TRBV6-2 or TRBV6-3 and TRBJ2-1, with D perhaps matching TRBD2 (5 bases). In germline, CDR1 is MNHEY, CDR2 SVGEGT. Trimming shortened V by 7 bases and J by 7 bases, and 11 bases separated the two germline ends. The CDR3 is made up of 12 amino acids. DNA for the CDR3: TGTGCCAGCACGGCTAGCCTGAATGAGCAGTTCTTC. This gives the protein CASTASLNEQFF.

The chain recombines TRBV5-1 with TRBJ2-7, with unresolved D. The CDR3 spans 13 residues. V was shortened by 7 bases and J by 6 bases, with 17 bases between the two germline ends. From germline, CDR1 is SGHRS and CDR2 YFSETQ. CDR3 sequence (DNA): TGCGCCAGCCGTCTGGAGTCCCCCCTCGAGCAGTACTTC. Amino acid sequence: CASRLESPLEQYF.

The V call is TRBV19, the J call TRBJ2-2; 12 bases are a match to TRBD2. CDR1 is LNHDA and CDR2 is SQIVND in the germline V gene (reference sequence). The J segment lost 3 bases and the V segment lost 0 bases, leaving 8 bases of the junction unmatched. This CDR3 has 19 amino acids. The chain's CDR3 is CASSIDLLAGGSDTGELFF. CDR3 coding DNA: TGTGCCAGTAGTATAGATCTGCTAGCGGGAGGGTCGGACACCGGGGAGCTGTTTTTT.

There are many counts of this clonotype. J is TRBJ2-5 and V is TRBV7-2; TRBD1 is a possible D gene (5 bases). Trimming cost V 6 bases and J 2 bases, with 16 bases left between them. The CDR3 consists of 15 residues. CDR1 and CDR2 from the germline V gene are SGHTA and FQGNSA. This CDR3 is CASSFARVKQETQYF. CDR3 bases: TGTGCCAGCAGTTTCGCCAGGGTAAAACAAGAGACCCAGTACTTC.

The V call is TRBV11-2, the J call TRBJ1-4, with a possible D match to TRBD1 (5 bases). V was cut by 0 bases and J by 0 bases, with 8 bases left in between. The CDR3 is made up of 16 amino acids. The germline CDR1 and CDR2 sequences are SGHAT and FQNNGV. CDR3 amino acids: CASSLEGRTTNEKLFF. DNA for the CDR3: TGTGCCAGCAGCTTAGAGGGGCGTACAACTAATGAAAAACTGTTTTTT.

In this sample, this clonotype turned up a few times. One junction end disagrees with the germline gene, perhaps due to a read error. The rearrangement links TRBV29-1 to TRBJ1-1; D gene uncertain. Germline CDR1 reads SQVTM; CDR2 reads ANQGSEA. The CDR3 is 10 residues long. The CDR3 sequence: CSVEDWVTNF. The CDR3 DNA reads as TGCAGCGTTGAAGATTGGGTTACGAATTTT.

Note on this clonotype: Given a much more abundant clone one base away, this may be a read error. The rearrangement links TRBV7-2 to TRBJ2-3, with 9 bases aligning to TRBD2. With 5 bases clipped from V and 1 base from J, the junction kept 4 bases outside the gene matches. This CDR3 is 15 amino acids long. The germline CDR1 and CDR2 sequences are SGHTA and FQGNSA. CDR3 loop: CASSATSGRTDTQYF. The CDR3 DNA follows: TGTGCCAGCAGCGCGACTAGCGGCCGCACAGATACGCAGTATTTT.

The table lists this clonotype with a few counts. The chain has TRBV6-2 or TRBV6-3 and TRBJ1-6, with TRBD1 matching 9 bases. The germline CDR1 and CDR2 sequences are MNHEY and SVGEGT. The junction had 10 bases not matched to a gene; V was cut back by 6 bases and J by 7 bases. CDR3 length: 16 amino acids. The CDR3 reads CASSDRDRVVNSPLHF. The CDR3 coding sequence is TGTGCCAGCAGCGACAGGGACAGGGTCGTGAATTCACCCCTCCACTTT.

The rearrangement links TRBV6-5 to TRBJ2-7, with 7 bases that match TRBD2. Germline CDR1 is MNHEY and CDR2 is SVGAGI. Trimming at V came to 0 bases and at J to 8 bases, leaving 7 bases not matched to a gene. There are 14 residues in the CDR3. The CDR3 DNA is TGTGCCAGCAGTTACTCTGGAGGGAGGGCCCAGCAGTACTTC. This translates into CASSYSGGRAQQYF.